This entry is about one TCR beta chain. What it binds is unknown. The data belong to a study of T cells in Graves' hyperthyroidism and ophthalmopathy. Notes on the study in general: Onset of ophthalmopathy came a median approximately 6.8 months after the model predicted it.

Individuals with ophthalmopathy presented a Clinical Activity Score of at least 3, a NOSPECS grade of at least 4 and a duration under 3 months. Used for diagnoses were clinical symptoms, serum thyroxine and TRAb, thyroid ultrasound and orbital computed tomography. RNA transcripts provided the source from which TCR beta CDR3 regions were amplified. An initial round of RT-PCR targeting the TCR CDR3 relied on the HTBI primer set. TCRdb processed the multiplex PCR reads anew with MiXCR; each CDR3 protein has one entry. The sample contains hundreds of thousands of distinct CDR3 sequences, approximately 23% of which appear only once. In germline, CDR1 is MNHEY, CDR2 SVGEGT. The CDR3 spans 13 residues. The germline V and J ends were trimmed by 7 bases and 9 bases, with 16 bases remaining between them.

The genes are TRBV6-2 or TRBV6-3 and TRBJ2-1; D gene ambiguous. The TCR comes from a woman in her seventies with Graves' ophthalmopathy. Input material: blood. The CDR3 is CASNVAPSGEQFF. CDR3 DNA: TGTGCCAGCAATGTAGCCCCCAGTGGTGAGCAGTTCTTC.